What follows is one T cell receptor beta chain and its context. Its cognate antigen is unknown. Noted time point: blood 2 weeks post-SBRT. Noted treatment: 15 Gy SBRT to primary tumor, nephrectomy 4 weeks later. Clones were read by immunoSEQ multiplex PCR, and TCRdb kept only the in-frame ones, dropping some. Here the sample spans roughly 120,000 clones, approximately 80% being singletons. The data were taken from a study of radiation and T cells in renal cell carcinoma. Study in general: Nephrectomy followed 15 Gy stereotactic body radiation by 4 weeks. Findings and limits, study-wide: Pretreatment tumor biopsies were lacking, so baseline clonotypes are unknown. From baseline, blood top tumor clonotypes peaked at 2 weeks post-radiation.

The CDR3 is made up of 15 amino acids. Germline V CDR1 and CDR2: SNHLY, FYNNEI. Trimming removed 7 bases from V and 7 bases from J; junction bases left unmatched: 7. The sample was blood, taken from a patient whose treatment included radiotherapy and nephrectomy. V is TRBV2 and J is TRBJ1-6; TRBD1 aligns across 10 bases. The sequence derives from a woman aged 60-75 years with renal cell carcinoma. The CDR3 DNA reads TGTGCCAGCACCTCCAGGACAGGGGGAAATTCACCCCTCCACTTT. Translation: CASTSRTGGNSPLHF.